The T cell receptor (beta chain) under discussion was sequenced for a study of T cell responses to AZD1222 COVID-19 vaccine. Overall study results and limits: Clonal diversity was possibly underestimated; the donors were predominantly white British and more often female. Repertoires were obtained only post-peak T cell response.

The CDR3 covers 15 residues. The ends were cut back, 1 base at V and 4 bases at J, with 13 bases in the middle. Germline V gene data show CDR1 as MGHRA and CDR2 as YSYEKL. TCRdb's copy holds only in-frame clones and misses some; the assay was immunoSEQ multiplex PCR. The sample has 200,000 to 300,000 clones, approximately 95% seen once; the top ten hold roughly 0.51%. Note on this clone: Antigen: not known.

This chain links TRBV4-1 with TRBJ1-2, with TRBD1 as a possible D gene (6 bases). Sequenced here: peripheral blood, sampled on day 0 of AZD1222 vaccination. The TCR sequence derives from an adult in good health. CDR3 sequence (DNA): TGCGCCAGCAGCCAAGTAACACAGGGAAGCTATGGCTACACCTTC. Translating gives CASSQVTQGSYGYTF.